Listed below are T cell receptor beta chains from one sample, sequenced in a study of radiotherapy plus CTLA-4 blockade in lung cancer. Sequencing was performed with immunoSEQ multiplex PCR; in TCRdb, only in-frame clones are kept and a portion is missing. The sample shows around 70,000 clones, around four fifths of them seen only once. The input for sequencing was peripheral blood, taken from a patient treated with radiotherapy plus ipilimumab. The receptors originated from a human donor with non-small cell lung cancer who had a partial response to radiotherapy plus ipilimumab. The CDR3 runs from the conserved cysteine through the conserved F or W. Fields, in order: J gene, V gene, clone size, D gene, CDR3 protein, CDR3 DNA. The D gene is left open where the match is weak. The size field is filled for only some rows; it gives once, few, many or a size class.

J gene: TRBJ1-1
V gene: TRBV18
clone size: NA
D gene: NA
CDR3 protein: CASSPQARDREAFF
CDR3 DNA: TGTGCCAGCTCACCACAGGCGAGGGATCGGGAAGCTTTCTTT

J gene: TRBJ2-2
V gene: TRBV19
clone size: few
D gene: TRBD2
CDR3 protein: CASRLLAGDVGELFF
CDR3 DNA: TGTGCCAGTAGATTACTAGCGGGAGACGTCGGGGAGCTGTTTTTT

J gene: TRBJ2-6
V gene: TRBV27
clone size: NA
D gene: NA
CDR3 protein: CASQRFSGANVLTF
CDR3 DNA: TGTGCCAGCCAGAGGTTCTCCGGGGCCAACGTCCTGACTTTC

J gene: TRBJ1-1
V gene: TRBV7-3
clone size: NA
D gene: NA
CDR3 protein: CASSPGLSGTEAFF
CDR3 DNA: TGTGCCAGCAGCCCGGGACTCTCGGGGACTGAAGCTTTCTTT

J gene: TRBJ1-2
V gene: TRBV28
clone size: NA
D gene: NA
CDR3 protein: CASSRTGSYGYTF
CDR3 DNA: TGTGCCAGCAGCCGTACAGGGTCCTATGGCTACACCTTC

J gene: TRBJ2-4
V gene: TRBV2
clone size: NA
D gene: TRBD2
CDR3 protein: CASRRGDIQYF
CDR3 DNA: TGTGCCAGCAGGCGGGGGGACATTCAGTACTTC

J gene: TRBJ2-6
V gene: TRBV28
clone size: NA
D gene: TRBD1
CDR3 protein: CASTSGQGTIGANVLTF
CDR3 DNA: TGTGCCAGCACCTCCGGACAGGGTACGATTGGGGCCAACGTCCTGACTTTC

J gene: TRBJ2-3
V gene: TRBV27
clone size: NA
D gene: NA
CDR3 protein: CASSLSGTGTDTQYF
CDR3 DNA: TGTGCCAGCAGTTTATCGGGCACAGGCACAGATACGCAGTATTTT

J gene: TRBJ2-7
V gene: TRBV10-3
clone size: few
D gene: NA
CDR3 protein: CAISEGALGSSLYEQYF
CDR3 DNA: TGTGCCATCAGCGAAGGGGCTCTCGGGTCAAGCCTCTACGAGCAGTACTTC

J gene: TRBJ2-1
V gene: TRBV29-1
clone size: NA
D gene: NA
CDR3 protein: CSVDTGRNEQFF
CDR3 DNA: TGCAGCGTTGATACAGGCAGGAATGAGCAGTTCTTC

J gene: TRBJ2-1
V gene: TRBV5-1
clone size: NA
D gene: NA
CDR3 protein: CASSPMTASYNEQFF
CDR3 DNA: TGCGCCAGCAGCCCAATGACAGCCTCCTACAATGAGCAGTTCTTC

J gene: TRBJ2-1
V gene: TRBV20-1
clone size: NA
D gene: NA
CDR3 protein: CSASVLGEQFF
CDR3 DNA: TGCAGTGCCAGCGTCTTAGGCGAGCAGTTCTTC

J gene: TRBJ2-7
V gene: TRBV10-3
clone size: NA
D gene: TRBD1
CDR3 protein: CAITPGTGSYEQYF
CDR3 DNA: TGTGCCATCACCCCCGGGACAGGATCCTACGAGCAGTACTTC

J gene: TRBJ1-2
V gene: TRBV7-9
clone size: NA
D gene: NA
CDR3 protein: CASSRGGPSDYGYTF
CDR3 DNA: TGTGCCAGCAGCCGAGGGGGTCCCTCTGACTATGGCTACACCTTC

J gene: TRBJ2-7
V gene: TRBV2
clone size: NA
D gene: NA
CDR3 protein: CASSEGGASYEQYF
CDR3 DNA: TGTGCCAGCAGTGAAGGCGGCGCCTCCTACGAGCAGTACTTC

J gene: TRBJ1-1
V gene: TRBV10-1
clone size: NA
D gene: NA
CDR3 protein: CASTGWNTEAFF
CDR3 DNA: TGCGCCAGCACAGGGTGGAACACTGAAGCTTTCTTT

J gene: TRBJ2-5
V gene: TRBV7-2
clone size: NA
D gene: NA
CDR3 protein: CASSLVWRETQYF
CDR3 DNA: TGTGCCAGCAGCTTAGTGTGGAGGGAGACCCAGTACTTC

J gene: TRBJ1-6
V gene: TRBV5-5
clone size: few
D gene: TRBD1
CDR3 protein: CASSSGTGVIRQNSPLHF
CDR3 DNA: TGTGCCAGCAGTTCCGGGACAGGGGTAATCCGCCAAAATTCACCCCTCCACTTT

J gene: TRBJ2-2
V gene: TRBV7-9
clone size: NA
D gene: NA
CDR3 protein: CASSLVSGGYTGELFF
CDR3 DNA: TGTGCCAGCAGCTTAGTCTCCGGGGGTTACACCGGGGAGCTGTTTTTT

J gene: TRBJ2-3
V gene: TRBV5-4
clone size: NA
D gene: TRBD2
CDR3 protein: CASSPRTSGKTDTQYF
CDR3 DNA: TGTGCCAGCAGCCCTCGGACTAGCGGGAAAACAGATACGCAGTATTTT

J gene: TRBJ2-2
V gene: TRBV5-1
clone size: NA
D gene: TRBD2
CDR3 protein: CASSLEGSGRVGTGELFF
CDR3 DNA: TGCGCCAGCAGCTTGGAAGGTAGCGGGAGAGTGGGCACCGGGGAGCTGTTTTTT

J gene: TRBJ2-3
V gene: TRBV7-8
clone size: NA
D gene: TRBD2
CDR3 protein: CASRVRLAGVTDTQYF
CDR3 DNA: TGTGCCAGCAGGGTCCGACTAGCGGGGGTTACAGATACGCAGTATTTT

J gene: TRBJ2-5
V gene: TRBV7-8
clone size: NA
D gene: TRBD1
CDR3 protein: CASSFLTGEVGETQYF
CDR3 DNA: TGTGCCAGCAGTTTTTTGACAGGGGAGGTAGGGGAGACCCAGTACTTC

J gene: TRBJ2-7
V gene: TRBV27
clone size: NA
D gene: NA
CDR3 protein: CASRTYLRSSYEQYF
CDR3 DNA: TGTGCCAGCAGGACCTACCTTCGGAGCTCCTACGAGCAGTACTTC

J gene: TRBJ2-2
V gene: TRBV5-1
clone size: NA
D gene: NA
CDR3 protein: CASSLLVGGNTGELFF
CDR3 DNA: TGCGCCAGCAGCTTGCTTGTAGGGGGGAACACCGGGGAGCTGTTTTTT

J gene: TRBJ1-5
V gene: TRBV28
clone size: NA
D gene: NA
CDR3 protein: CASSLPGFGNQPQHF
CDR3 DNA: TGTGCCAGCAGTTTACCAGGGTTTGGCAATCAGCCCCAGCATTTT

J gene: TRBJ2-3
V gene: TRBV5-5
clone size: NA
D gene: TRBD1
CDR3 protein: CASSLQGARTDTQYF
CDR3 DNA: TGTGCCAGCAGCTTACAGGGGGCGCGAACAGATACGCAGTATTTT

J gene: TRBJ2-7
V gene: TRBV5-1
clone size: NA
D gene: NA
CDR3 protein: CASSLAMGPVHEQYF
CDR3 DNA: TGCGCCAGCAGCTTGGCCATGGGGCCGGTTCACGAGCAGTACTTC

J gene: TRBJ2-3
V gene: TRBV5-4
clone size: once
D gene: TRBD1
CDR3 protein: CASSQKRQGGTDTQYF
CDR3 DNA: TGTGCCAGCAGCCAGAAGCGGCAGGGGGGCACAGATACGCAGTATTTT

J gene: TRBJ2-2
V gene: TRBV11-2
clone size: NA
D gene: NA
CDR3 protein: CASSLGRGQTNTGELFF
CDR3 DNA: TGTGCCAGCAGCTTAGGGAGGGGACAGACCAACACCGGGGAGCTGTTTTTT

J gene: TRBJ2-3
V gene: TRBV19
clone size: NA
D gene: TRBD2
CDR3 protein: CASSFEGLAAGLTDTQYF
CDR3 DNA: TGTGCCAGTAGTTTTGAAGGTCTAGCGGCTGGCCTCACAGATACGCAGTATTTT

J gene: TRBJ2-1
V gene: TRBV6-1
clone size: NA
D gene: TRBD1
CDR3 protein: CASSAQGAYNEQFF
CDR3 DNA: TGTGCCAGCAGCGCCCAGGGGGCTTACAATGAGCAGTTCTTC

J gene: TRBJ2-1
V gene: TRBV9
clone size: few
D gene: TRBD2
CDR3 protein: CASSVATSGALDEQFF
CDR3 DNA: TGTGCCAGCAGCGTAGCTACTAGCGGAGCCTTGGATGAGCAGTTCTTC

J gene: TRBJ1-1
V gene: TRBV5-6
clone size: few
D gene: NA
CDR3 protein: CASSLQGRNTEAFF
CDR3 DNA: TGTGCCAGCAGCTTGCAGGGGCGGAACACTGAAGCTTTCTTT

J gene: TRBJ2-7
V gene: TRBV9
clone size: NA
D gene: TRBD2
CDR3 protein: CASSVGAGDYEQYF
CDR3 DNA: TGTGCCAGCAGCGTAGGAGCGGGGGACTACGAGCAGTACTTC

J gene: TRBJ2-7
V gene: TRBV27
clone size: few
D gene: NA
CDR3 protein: CASSQGQGGSYEQYF
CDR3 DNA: TGTGCCAGCTCCCAGGGGCAGGGAGGGTCCTACGAGCAGTACTTC

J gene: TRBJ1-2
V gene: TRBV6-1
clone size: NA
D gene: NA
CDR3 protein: CASSETVSYGYTF
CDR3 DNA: TGTGCCAGCAGTGAAACAGTTAGCTATGGCTACACCTTC

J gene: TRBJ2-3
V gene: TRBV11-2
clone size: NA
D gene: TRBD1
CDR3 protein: CASSLDRDRGSPIFTDTQYF
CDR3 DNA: TGTGCCAGCAGCTTAGATCGGGACAGGGGTTCCCCAATATTCACAGATACGCAGTATTTT

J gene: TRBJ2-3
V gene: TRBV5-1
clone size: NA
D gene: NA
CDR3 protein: CASSLVRGNTDTQYF
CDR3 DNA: TGCGCCAGCAGCCTTGTCCGAGGTAACACAGATACGCAGTATTTT

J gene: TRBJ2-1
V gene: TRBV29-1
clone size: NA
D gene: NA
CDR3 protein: CSVDGEKNEQFF
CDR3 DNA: TGCAGCGTTGACGGGGAAAAGAATGAGCAGTTCTTC

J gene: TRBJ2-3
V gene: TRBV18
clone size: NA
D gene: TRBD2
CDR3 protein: CASSLSLAASTDTQYF
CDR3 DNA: TGTGCCAGCTCACTTTCACTAGCGGCTAGCACAGATACGCAGTATTTT

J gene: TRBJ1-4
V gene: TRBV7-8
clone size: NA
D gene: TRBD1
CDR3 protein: CASSLRDRAEKLFF
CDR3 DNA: TGTGCCAGCAGCTTAAGGGACAGGGCGGAAAAACTGTTTTTT

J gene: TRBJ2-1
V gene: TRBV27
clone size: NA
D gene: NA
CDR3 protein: CASQQGRYNEQFF
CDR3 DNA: TGTGCCAGCCAACAGGGTCGGTACAATGAGCAGTTCTTC

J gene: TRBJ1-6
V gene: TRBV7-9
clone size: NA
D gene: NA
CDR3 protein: CASSSRASYNSPLHF
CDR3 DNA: TGTGCCAGCAGCTCCAGGGCCTCCTATAATTCACCCCTCCACTTT

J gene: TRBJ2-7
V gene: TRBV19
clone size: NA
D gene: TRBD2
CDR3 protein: CASSIPRGDSYEQYF
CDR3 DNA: TGTGCCAGTAGTATTCCACGGGGGGACTCCTACGAGCAGTACTTC

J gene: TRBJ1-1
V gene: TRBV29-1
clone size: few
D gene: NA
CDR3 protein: CSVGGDTEAFF
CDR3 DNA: TGCAGCGTTGGCGGGGATACTGAAGCTTTCTTT

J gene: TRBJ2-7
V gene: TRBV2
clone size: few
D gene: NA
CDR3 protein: CASSVRGEQYF
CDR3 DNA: TGTGCCAGCAGTGTAAGGGGGGAGCAGTACTTC

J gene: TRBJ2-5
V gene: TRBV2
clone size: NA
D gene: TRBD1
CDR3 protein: CASSGQALGEETQYF
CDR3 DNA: TGTGCCAGCAGCGGACAGGCGCTCGGCGAAGAGACCCAGTACTTC

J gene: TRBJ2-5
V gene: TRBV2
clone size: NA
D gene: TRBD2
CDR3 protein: CASSDAGLAGQETQYF
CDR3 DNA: TGTGCCAGCAGTGATGCCGGACTAGCGGGCCAAGAGACCCAGTACTTC

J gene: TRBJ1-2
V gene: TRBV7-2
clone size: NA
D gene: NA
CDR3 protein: CASSFGGAGKANYGYTF
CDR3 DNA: TGTGCCAGCAGCTTTGGCGGAGCGGGGAAAGCTAACTATGGCTACACCTTC

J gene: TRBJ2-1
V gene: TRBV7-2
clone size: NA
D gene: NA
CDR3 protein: CASSTGPRNEQFF
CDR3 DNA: TGTGCCAGCAGCACAGGGCCGCGCAATGAGCAGTTCTTC

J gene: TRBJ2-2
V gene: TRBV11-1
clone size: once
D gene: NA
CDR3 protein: CASSFEAPSTGELFF
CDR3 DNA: TGTGCCAGCAGCTTCGAGGCGCCGAGCACCGGGGAGCTGTTTTTT

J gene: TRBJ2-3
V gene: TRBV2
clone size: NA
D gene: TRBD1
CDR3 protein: CASSDLGQGATDTQYF
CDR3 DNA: TGTGCCAGCAGTGACTTGGGACAGGGGGCCACAGATACGCAGTATTTT

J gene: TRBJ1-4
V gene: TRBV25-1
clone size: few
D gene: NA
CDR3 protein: CASRMDTSNEKLFF
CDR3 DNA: TGTGCCAGCAGGATGGACACGTCTAATGAAAAACTGTTTTTT

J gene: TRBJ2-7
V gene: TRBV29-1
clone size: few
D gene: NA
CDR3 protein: CSYTSVGFYEQYF
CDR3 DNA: TGCAGCTACACCTCTGTGGGCTTCTACGAGCAGTACTTC